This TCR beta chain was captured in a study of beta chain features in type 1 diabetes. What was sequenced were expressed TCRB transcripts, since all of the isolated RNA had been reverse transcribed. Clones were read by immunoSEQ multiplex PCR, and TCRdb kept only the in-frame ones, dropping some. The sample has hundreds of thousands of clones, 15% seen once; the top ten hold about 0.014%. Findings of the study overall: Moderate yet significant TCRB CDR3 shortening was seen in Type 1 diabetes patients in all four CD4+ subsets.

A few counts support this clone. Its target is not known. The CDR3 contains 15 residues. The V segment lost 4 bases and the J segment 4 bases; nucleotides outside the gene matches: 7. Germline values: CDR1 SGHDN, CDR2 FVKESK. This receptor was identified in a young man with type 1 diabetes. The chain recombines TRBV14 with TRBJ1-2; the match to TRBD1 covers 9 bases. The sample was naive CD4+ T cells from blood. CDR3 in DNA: TGTGCCAGCAGCCCAAACCGGGACAGGGTCTATGGCTACACCTTC. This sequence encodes CASSPNRDRVYGYTF. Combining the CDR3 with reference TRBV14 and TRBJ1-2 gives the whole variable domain EAGVTQFPSHSVIEKGQTVTLRCDPISGHDNLYWYRRVMGKEIKFLLHFVKESKQDESGMPNNRFLAERTGGTYSTLKVQPAELEDSGVYFCASSPNRDRVYGYTFGSGTRLTVV.